The 31 T cell receptor beta chains given below trace back to one sample, sequenced in a study of blood T cell repertoires in COVID-19. TCRdb keeps only in-frame clones here, not all; method: immunoSEQ multiplex PCR. This table holds 320,000 or so clones, around 90% found once. Sample: PBMCs or T cells enriched from blood (not recorded which). The source is a man aged 55 to 70 who had recovered from COVID-19.

The chain employs TRBV5-1 and TRBJ1-1; D ambiguous. Trimming removed 4 bases from V and 4 bases from J, with 17 bases in between. This CDR3 spans 15 amino acids. CDR1 is SGHRS, CDR2 YFSETQ, per germline. The CDR3 sequence is CASSPGPGVGTEAFF. Here the CDR3 DNA reads TGCGCCAGCAGCCCCGGACCCGGGGTTGGCACTGAAGCTTTCTTT.

The chain links TRBV4-1 to TRBJ2-2; TRBD1 aligns across 9 bases. This CDR3 contains 17 residues. Trimming removed 5 bases from V and 5 bases from J; junction bases left unmatched: 12. Germline V CDR1 and CDR2: MGHRA, YSYEKL. The CDR3, as DNA: TGCGCCAGCAGCTTTCGGACAGGGGCGGTAAAGACCGGGGAGCTGTTTTTT. Translated, it gives CASSFRTGAVKTGELFF.

CDR3 amino acids: CASSEDSLSYEQYF. CDR3 in DNA: TGCGCCAGCAGCGAAGACAGTCTCTCCTACGAGCAGTACTTC. J is TRBJ2-7 and V is TRBV5-1, with a tentative D call TRBD1 (5 bases). The CDR3 covers 14 residues. Germline lookup yields CDR1 SGHRS and CDR2 YFSETQ. V lost 4 bases, J lost 0 bases, and 11 bases lay in between.

This chain uses TRBV19 with TRBJ2-5; unclear D gene. The CDR3 is made up of 13 amino acids. Trimming took off 6 bases at V and 1 base at J, with 9 bases between the two ends. Germline assignment: CDR1 LNHDA and CDR2 SQIVND (reference sequence). This CDR3 reads CASSRTTQETQYF. In DNA, the CDR3 is TGTGCCAGTAGCCGAACTACCCAAGAGACCCAGTACTTC.

The rearrangement links TRBV7-2 to TRBJ2-7; D remains ambiguous. CDR3 length: 15 amino acids. Per the germline V gene, CDR1 is SGHTA and CDR2 is FQGNSA. Trimming left V 5 bases short and J 1 base short, with 15 bases between. The CDR3, as DNA: TGTGCCAGCAGCCCGGTGCGAGAACGATCCTACGAGCAGTACTTC. It yields the protein CASSPVRERSYEQYF.

In regard to this clone: This CDR3 is also generated by other DNA sequences in the sample. This chain uses TRBV18 with TRBJ1-5; D not certain. CDR3 length: 13 amino acids. V lost 3 bases and J lost 2, with 5 bases in between. CDR1 and CDR2 (germline): KGHSH, LQKENI. The CDR3 DNA reads as TGTGCCAGCTCACCGGCGGGCAATCAGCCCCAGCATTTT. Translating it yields CASSPAGNQPQHF.

This chain uses TRBV7-2 with TRBJ2-1; 11 nucleotides align to TRBD2. V was clipped by 5 bases and J by 5 bases; unmatched bases: 8. The CDR3 consists of 16 residues. The germline CDR1 and CDR2 sequences are SGHTA and FQGNSA. The CDR3 DNA reads TGTGCCAGCAGCACAACTAGCGGGAGTGGCAACAATGAGCAGTTCTTC. Translation: CASSTTSGSGNNEQFF.

This chain connects TRBV18 to TRBJ2-7; 7 nucleotides match TRBD1. Losses at the gene ends were 4 bases for V and 2 bases for J; bases not matched to a gene: 5. The CDR3 is made up of 14 amino acids. Germline CDR1 reads KGHSH; CDR2 reads LQKENI. For the CDR3, the DNA is TGTGCCAGCTCACAGGGACAGACCACCTACGAGCAGTACTTC. Encoded protein: CASSQGQTTYEQYF.

The chain couples TRBV18 to TRBJ2-6; TRBD1 is a possible D gene (5 bases). Germline V lookup: CDR1 KGHSH, CDR2 LQKENI. Trimming left V 6 bases short and J 0 bases short, with 15 bases between. There are 17 residues in the CDR3. DNA of the CDR3: TGTGCCAGCTCCGTACAGGCACCAAGCTCTGGGGCCAACGTCCTGACTTTC. Translated, it gives CASSVQAPSSGANVLTF.

The chain links TRBV3-1 (or the pseudogene TRBV3-2) to TRBJ2-5, with D possibly matching TRBD2 (6 bases). In germline, CDR1 is LGHDT, CDR2 YNNKEL (reference sequence). This CDR3 has 14 residues. V was clipped by 3 bases and J by 9 bases, with 17 bases between them. DNA of the CDR3: TGTGCCAGCAGCCAGAACGAGGGAGGAGGGTCCCAGTACTTC. It is translated as CASSQNEGGGSQYF.

A single count supports this clone. The chain recombines TRBV18 with TRBJ1-5; TRBD1 agrees at 7 bases. V shed 4 bases, J shed 5 bases, and the junction held 5 bases outside the gene matches. CDR1 and CDR2 from the germline V gene are KGHSH and LQKENI. This CDR3 has 14 residues. CDR3 protein: CASSLNRGDQPQHF. The CDR3 region has the DNA TGTGCCAGCTCACTGAACAGGGGAGATCAGCCCCAGCATTTT.

The rearrangement joins TRBV6-1 to TRBJ1-5; D is unresolved. This CDR3 region has 15 residues. V shed 0 bases and J shed 0 bases, with 6 bases lying between them. From germline, CDR1 is MNHNS and CDR2 SASEGT. The CDR3 loop reads CASSEAIYSNQPQHF. In nucleotides, the CDR3 is TGTGCCAGCAGTGAAGCAATTTATAGCAATCAGCCCCAGCATTTT.

The rearrangement uses TRBV5-1 and TRBJ2-1; 8 bases agree with TRBD2. CDR3 length: 19 amino acids. Germline trimming cut 0 bases from V and 6 bases from J; bases unmatched to any gene: 17. Germline CDR1 and CDR2: SGHRS and YFSETQ. The CDR3 coding sequence is TGCGCCAGCAGCTTGGCGGCCTCCGGAAAGCGGGAGTATACCAATGAGCAGTTCTTC. It encodes CASSLAASGKREYTNEQFF.

The chain employs TRBV30 and TRBJ1-5; tentative D call: TRBD1 (6 bases). The germline CDR1 and CDR2 sequences are GTSNPN and SVGIG (reference sequence). V shed 0 bases and J shed 6 bases, with 15 bases lying between them. The CDR3 has 15 residues. CDR3 residues: CAWSVDQGSTQPQHF. Written as DNA, the CDR3 is TGTGCCTGGAGTGTAGACCAGGGGTCAACTCAGCCCCAGCATTTT.

This chain connects TRBV28 to TRBJ1-5, with 7 bases lining up with TRBD1. The V gene's germline CDR1 is MDHEN and CDR2 SYDVKM. This CDR3 is 12 amino acids long. Unmatched junction bases numbered 4, after V lost 6 bases and J lost 8 bases. The CDR3: CASSSTGKPQHF. CDR3 bases: TGTGCCAGCAGCTCGACAGGGAAGCCCCAGCATTTT.

This clone was seen only once. This rearrangement joins TRBV9 to TRBJ2-3; 7 bases line up with TRBD2. Germline V gene lookup returns CDR1 SGDLS and CDR2 YYNGEE. J was trimmed by 4 bases and V by 7 bases; bases with no gene match: 6. The CDR3 runs 13 residues. For the CDR3, the DNA is TGTGCCAGCGACGGCGGGAGTCCAGATACGCAGTATTTT. Amino acid sequence: CASDGGSPDTQYF.

This rearrangement joins TRBV11-3 to TRBJ2-1; possible D gene TRBD2, 5 bases. With 0 bases removed from V and 2 bases from J, the gap between germline ends came to 8 bases. Germline lookup yields CDR1 SGHNT and CDR2 YENEEA. The CDR3 is made up of 15 amino acids. For the CDR3, the DNA is TGTGCCAGCAGCTTAGAAGCGAGGGCCTACAATGAGCAGTTCTTC. It yields the protein CASSLEARAYNEQFF.

CDR3 nucleotide sequence: TGTGCCAGCAGCTTGACGACAGGTACCAGCAATCAGCCCCAGCATTTT. It translates to CASSLTTGTSNQPQHF. The chain is built from TRBV5-5 and TRBJ1-5; a weak D match, TRBD1 (6 bases). CDR3 length: 16 residues. From germline, CDR1 is SGHKS and CDR2 YYEKEE (reference sequence). The V end was cut by 1 base, the J end by 1 base, with 12 bases between.

V is TRBV29-1 and J is TRBJ1-2; TRBD1 matches at 7 bases. Germline CDR1 is SQVTM and CDR2 is ANQGSEA. Losses at the gene ends were 6 bases for V and 5 bases for J; bases not matched to a gene: 9. This CDR3 has 13 amino acids. Here the CDR3 DNA reads TGCAGCGTACCCTCTACAGGGGTTTATGGCTACACCTTC. As protein: CSVPSTGVYGYTF. The full variable domain, its missing parts supplied by reference TRBV29-1 and TRBJ1-2, is SAVISQKPSRDICQRGTSLTIQCQVDSQVTMMFWYRQQPGQSLTLIATANQGSEATYESGFVIDKFPISRPNLTFSTLTVSNMSPEDSSIYLCSVPSTGVYGYTFGSGTRLTVV.

V and J are TRBV5-1 and TRBJ1-1; TRBD1 matches at 7 bases. CDR1 is SGHRS, CDR2 YFSETQ, per germline. The CDR3 covers 15 residues. Trimming at V came to 3 bases and at J to 1 base, leaving 6 bases not matched to a gene. CDR3 bases: TGCGCCAGCAGCTCATTGACAGGGCGGAACACTGAAGCTTTCTTT. As protein: CASSSLTGRNTEAFF. Filled out from reference TRBV5-1 and TRBJ1-1, the complete variable domain reads KAGVTQTPRYLIKTRGQQVTLSCSPISGHRSVSWYQQTPGQGLQFLFEYFSETQRNKGNFPGRFSGRQFSNSRSEMNVSTLELGDSALYLCASSSLTGRNTEAFFGQGTRLTVV.

The rearrangement links TRBV19 to TRBJ2-1; a possible D gene is TRBD2 (5 bases). The V and J ends lost 9 bases and 10 bases respectively, with 13 bases between them. The length of the CDR3 is 11 residues. Germline CDR1 and CDR2: LNHDA and SQIVND (reference sequence). The CDR3 loop reads CASRRLAEQFF. For the CDR3, the DNA is TGTGCCAGCCGGAGGCTAGCCGAGCAGTTCTTC. The full variable domain, with the rest looked up from reference TRBV19 and TRBJ2-1, is DGGITQSPKYLFRKEGQNVTLSCEQNLNHDAMYWYRQDPGQGLRLIYYSQIVNDFQKGDIAEGYSVSREKKESFPLTVTSAQKNPTAFYLCASRRLAEQFFGPGTRLTVL.

The V and J genes are TRBV6-2 or TRBV6-3 and TRBJ2-7; 10 nucleotides line up with TRBD1. Germline assignment: CDR1 MNHEY and CDR2 SVGEGT. J gave up 4 bases and V 5 bases, and 14 bases lay outside the gene matches. CDR3 length equals 17 residues. The CDR3 nucleotides are TGTGCCAGCAGTCCGAATCTCGGGGACAGGGGTTTGTACGAGCAGTACTTC. This codes for CASSPNLGDRGLYEQYF.

The gene calls are TRBV11-2 and TRBJ2-7; a weak D match, TRBD1 (6 bases). The CDR3 length is 15 residues. Germline V gene lookup returns CDR1 SGHAT and CDR2 FQNNGV. Between the trimmed V and J ends, which lost 4 bases and 2 bases, there was a span of 15 bases. DNA of the CDR3: TGTGCCAGCAGCTCCCCCCCGGACAGTACCTACGAGCAGTACTTC. Translating it yields CASSSPPDSTYEQYF.

This rearrangement joins TRBV6-6 to TRBJ2-7; TRBD2 agrees at 10 bases. CDR3 length: 15 amino acids. Germline loops: CDR1 MNHNY, CDR2 SVGAGI (reference sequence). Losses at the gene ends were 5 bases for V and 2 bases for J; bases not matched to a gene: 6. CDR3 nucleotides: TGTGCCAGCAGTAGCACCGGGACTAGCGCCTACGAGCAGTACTTC. Encoded protein: CASSSTGTSAYEQYF.

This clone was observed a single time. The V and J genes are TRBV29-1 and TRBJ2-7; possibly TRBD1 for D (6 bases). Trimming pared 4 bases from V and 5 bases from J, leaving 15 bases between. Germline assignment: CDR1 SQVTM and CDR2 ANQGSEA. This CDR3 has 13 amino acids. The CDR3 is CSVGIAGTNEQYF. Here the CDR3 DNA reads TGCAGCGTTGGGATAGCCGGGACAAACGAGCAGTACTTC.

V usage is TRBV6-5 and J usage is TRBJ2-3; a possible D gene is TRBD1 (6 bases). Germline values: CDR1 MNHEY, CDR2 SVGAGI. V was shortened by 0 bases and J by 2 bases, with 12 bases between the two germline ends. The CDR3 covers 16 residues. The CDR3 coding sequence is TGTGCCAGCAGTTACTCATTTCGACAGGACACAGATACGCAGTATTTT. Protein: CASSYSFRQDTDTQYF.

The chain joins TRBV7-3 to TRBJ2-3, with 7 bases lining up with TRBD2. The V segment lost 5 bases and the J segment 0 bases; nucleotides outside the gene matches: 5. The CDR3 is made up of 15 amino acids. Germline V gives CDR1 SGHTA, CDR2 FQGTGA. This chain's CDR3 is CASSKLAASTDTQYF. The CDR3 region has the DNA TGTGCCAGCAGCAAGCTAGCGGCAAGCACAGATACGCAGTATTTT. The whole variable domain, remainder taken from reference TRBV7-3 and TRBJ2-3, is GAGVSQTPSNKVTEKGKYVELRCDPISGHTALYWYRQSLGQGPEFLIYFQGTGAADDSGLPNDRFFAVRPEGSVSTLKIQRTERGDSAVYLCASSKLAASTDTQYFGPGTRLTVL.

The chain employs TRBV29-1 and TRBJ1-2; 9 nucleotides align to TRBD1. This CDR3 is 16 amino acids long. CDR1 is SQVTM and CDR2 is ANQGSEA in the germline V gene. The trim removed 3 bases at V and 4 bases at J, leaving 12 bases unmatched. CDR3 sequence (DNA): TGCAGCGTTGACACCGGGACAGGGCTCGCGGGCTATGGCTACACCTTC. Protein sequence: CSVDTGTGLAGYGYTF.

The rearrangement links TRBV7-8 to TRBJ2-2, with D possibly being TRBD1 (6 bases). This CDR3 has 15 residues. The V end was cut by 4 bases, the J end by 6 bases, with 15 bases between. From germline, CDR1 is SGHVS and CDR2 FQNEAQ. CDR3: CASSSPGHRSGELFF. The CDR3 nucleotides read TGTGCCAGCAGCTCGCCGGGACACCGGTCCGGGGAGCTGTTTTTT.

The chain joins TRBV11-3 to TRBJ2-7; D is unclear. The germline gives CDR1 SGHNT, CDR2 YENEEA. The CDR3 contains 14 residues. V was pared by 3 bases and J by 7 bases, with 16 bases between. As DNA, the CDR3 is TGTGCCAGCAGCTTGGGCAGCTCCCGTGGAGAGCAGTACTTC. It translates to CASSLGSSRGEQYF.

The chain employs TRBV2 and TRBJ2-2; tentatively, D is TRBD2 (6 bases). Trimming removed 4 bases from V and 1 base from J, with 13 bases in between. CDR3 length: 16 residues. Germline CDR1 reads SNHLY; CDR2 reads FYNNEI. The CDR3 sequence: CASSGEDLLNTGELFF. The CDR3 DNA reads TGTGCCAGCAGTGGGGAGGACCTACTGAACACCGGGGAGCTGTTTTTT.